This T cell receptor (beta chain) was sequenced in a study of blood T cell repertoires in COVID-19. Original handling: Amplifying reference gene primers gave estimates of nucleated cell counts. The protocol was immunoSEQ multiplex PCR, while the TCRdb copy is restricted to in-frame clones and leaves out a portion. D and trimming were read from the DNA, whereas the V and J calls and clone size are those reported in that table. The table lists around 200,000 clones, under 90% of them singletons, with about 18% in the top ten. Looked up from germline, CDR1 is MNHEY and CDR2 is SMNVEV (reference sequence). The CDR3 extends over 18 amino acids. The ends were cut back, 4 bases at V and 3 bases at J, with 19 bases in the middle.

This sequence was found in an older person with COVID-19, enrolled during active disease. The chain employs TRBV27 and TRBJ1-6; tentatively, D is TRBD1 (5 bases). Sequenced material: peripheral blood. The CDR3 DNA follows: TGTGCCAGCAGTTCAAAAAAGGACACATCTTTCTATAATTCACCCCTCCACTTT. This translates into CASSSKKDTSFYNSPLHF.